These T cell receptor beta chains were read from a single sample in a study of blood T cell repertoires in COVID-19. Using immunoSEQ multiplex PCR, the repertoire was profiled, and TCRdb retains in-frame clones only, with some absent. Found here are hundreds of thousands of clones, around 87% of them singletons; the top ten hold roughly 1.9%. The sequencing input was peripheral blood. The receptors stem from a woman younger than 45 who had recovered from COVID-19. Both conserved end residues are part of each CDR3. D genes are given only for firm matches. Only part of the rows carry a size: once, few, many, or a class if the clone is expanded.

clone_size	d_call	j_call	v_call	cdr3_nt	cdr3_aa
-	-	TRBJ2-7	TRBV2	TGTGCCAGCAGTGACTCCCGCTTCGGTGAGCAGTACTTC	CASSDSRFGEQYF
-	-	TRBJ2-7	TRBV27	TGTGCCAGCAGTTTAAGCCGGGACGGGAGAGGGGAGCAGTACTTC	CASSLSRDGRGEQYF
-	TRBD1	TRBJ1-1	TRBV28	TGTGCCAGCGGAGCCGGGACAGGGAACACTGAAGCTTTCTTT	CASGAGTGNTEAFF
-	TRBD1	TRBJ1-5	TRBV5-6	TGTGCCAGCAGCTCGGGGACGACAGGGCTAAGCAATCAGCCCCAGCATTTT	CASSSGTTGLSNQPQHF
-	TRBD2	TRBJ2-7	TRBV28	TGTGCCAGCAGTTTAGAGACTAGCGGGATTAAGTACGAGCAGTACTTC	CASSLETSGIKYEQYF
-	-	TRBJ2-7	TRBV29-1	TGCAGCGTTGTAGGCAGCGCCTACGAGCAGTACTTC	CSVVGSAYEQYF
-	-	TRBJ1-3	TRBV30	TGTGCCTGGAGCTCCGGGTCCTCTGGAAACACCATATATTTT	CAWSSGSSGNTIYF
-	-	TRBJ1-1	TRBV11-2	TGTGCCAGCAGCTTATCCCCGGAGGCGAACACTGAAGCTTTCTTT	CASSLSPEANTEAFF
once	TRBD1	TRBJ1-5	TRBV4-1	TGCGCCAGCAGCCCTGGACAGGTGGTAGGTCAGCCCCAGCATTTT	CASSPGQVVGQPQHF
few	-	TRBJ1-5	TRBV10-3	TGTGCCATCTCCGCCGGGAGGGGGGGTTCACATCAGCCCCAGCATTTT	CAISAGRGGSHQPQHF